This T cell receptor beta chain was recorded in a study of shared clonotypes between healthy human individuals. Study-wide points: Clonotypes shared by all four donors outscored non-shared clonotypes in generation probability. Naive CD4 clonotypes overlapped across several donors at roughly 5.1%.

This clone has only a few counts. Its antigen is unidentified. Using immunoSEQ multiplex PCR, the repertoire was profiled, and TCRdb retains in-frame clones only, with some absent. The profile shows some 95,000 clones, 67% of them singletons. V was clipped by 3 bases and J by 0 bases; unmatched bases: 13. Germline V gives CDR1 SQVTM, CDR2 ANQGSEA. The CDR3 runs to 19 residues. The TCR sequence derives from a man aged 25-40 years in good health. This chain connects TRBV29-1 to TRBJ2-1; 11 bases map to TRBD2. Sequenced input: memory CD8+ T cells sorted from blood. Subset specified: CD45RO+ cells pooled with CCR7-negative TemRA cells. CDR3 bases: TGCAGCGTTGACCCACTGGGGACTAGCGGAGCGAGCTCCTACAATGAGCAGTTCTTC. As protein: CSVDPLGTSGASSYNEQFF.